One sample yielded the 32 T cell receptor beta chains listed below, sequenced in a study of T-cell memory formation after mild COVID-19 (dated by TCRdb to 2020 to 2023). The library was obtained by 5' RACE. For sequencing, an Illumina NovaSeq 6000 was employed. TCRdb reprocessing: public reads trimmed at Q25 with fastp, clones called with MiXCR, in-frame beta chains kept. All rows with the same CDR3 protein become a single entry with the most common DNA and genes. This sample is represented by under 250,000 distinct CDR3 sequences; approximately 15% of them were singletons. 2% to 2.5% of the sample is taken by the ten largest. The specimen sequenced was PBMCs or a T cell subset sorted from them (not recorded which). The source of these receptors is an adult woman who had mild COVID-19 (a few samples of this study predate the infection). The sample titles of this study are shuffled in the database, so cell type and time point are left out; the donor was told from shared clones.

This rearrangement joins TRBV20-1 to TRBJ1-2, with 7 bases aligning to TRBD1. Losses at the gene ends were 5 bases for V and 2 bases for J; bases not matched to a gene: 8. Looked up from germline, CDR1 is DFQATT and CDR2 is SNEGSKA (reference sequence). The CDR3 runs 14 residues. CDR3 bases: TGCAGTGCTCTACGACCACAGGGGAACTATGGCTACACCTTC. Its protein is CSALRPQGNYGYTF.

This clonotype was observed a handful of times. The chain links TRBV4-3 to TRBJ2-5; perhaps D is TRBD1 or TRBD2 (6 bases each). Germline assignment: CDR1 LGHNA and CDR2 YSLEER. This CDR3 is 14 amino acids long. V shed 0 bases and J shed 5 bases, with 10 bases lying between them. The CDR3: CASSQDWGAETQYF. As DNA, the CDR3 is TGCGCCAGCAGCCAAGACTGGGGGGCGGAGACCCAGTACTTC.

The gene calls are TRBV29-1 and TRBJ2-3; D call uncertain. This CDR3 region has 12 residues. Trimming removed 5 bases at V and 6 bases at J, with 12 bases between. The germline CDR1 and CDR2 sequences are SQVTM and ANQGSEA. The chain's CDR3 is CSVRTGPDTQYF. In nucleotides, the CDR3 is TGCAGCGTTCGTACTGGACCCGATACGCAGTATTTT.

The chain has TRBV19 and TRBJ2-1, with 9 bases that match TRBD2. The CDR3 has 17 residues. J gave up 8 bases and V 7 bases, and 18 bases lay outside the gene matches. Germline V CDR1 and CDR2: LNHDA, SQIVND (reference sequence). The CDR3 coding sequence is TGTGCCAGTAAGGAAGGAATGGCTAGCGGGATAGTTGATGAGCAGTTCTTC. This translates into CASKEGMASGIVDEQFF.

The chain carries TRBV12-3 or TRBV12-4 and TRBJ1-2, with D perhaps TRBD1 (5 bases). The CDR3 length is 14 residues. Trimming took 2 bases from V and 7 from J, leaving 14 bases between them. For the CDR3, the DNA is TGTGCCAGCAGTTTACGACAGAACGCAATTGGCTACACCTTC. Protein product: CASSLRQNAIGYTF.

This chain uses TRBV25-1 with TRBJ2-1; 10 bases match TRBD2. The CDR3 sequence is 16 residues long. Trimming removed 7 bases from V and 8 bases from J; junction bases left unmatched: 14. Looked up from germline, CDR1 is MGHDK and CDR2 is SYGVNS. CDR3 residues: CASTTRRLAGVHEQFF. As DNA, the CDR3 is TGTGCCAGCACCACTCGTCGGCTAGCGGGAGTTCATGAGCAGTTCTTC. The variable domain in full, with the rest retrieved from reference TRBV25-1 and TRBJ2-1, is EADIYQTPRYLVIGTGKKITLECSQTMGHDKMYWYQQDPGMELHLIHYSYGVNSTEKGDLSSESTVSRIRTEHFPLTLESARPSHTSQYLCASTTRRLAGVHEQFFGPGTRLTVL.

In this sample, this clonotype turned up a few times. The CDR3 protein is CASSLSQMKTQYF. The DNA of the CDR3 is TGTGCCAGCAGTTTGAGCCAAATGAAGACCCAGTACTTC. The chain has TRBV12-3 or TRBV12-4 and TRBJ2-5; D not resolved. The V end was cut by 3 bases, the J end by 6 bases, with 11 bases between. This CDR3 has 13 amino acids.

This clonotype was seen only a few times. The chain links TRBV24-1 to TRBJ1-2; TRBD1 matches 8 bases. J was trimmed by 5 bases and V by 4 bases; bases with no gene match: 20. Germline CDR1 KGHDR, CDR2 SFDVKD. The CDR3 contains 19 residues. CDR3 sequence reads: CATSEPPRGSGGASYGYTF. The CDR3 DNA reads as TGTGCCACCAGTGAACCACCTCGAGGGTCAGGGGGCGCTTCGTATGGCTACACCTTC.

The gene calls are TRBV5-1 and TRBJ2-1; 9 nucleotides agree with TRBD2. Germline CDR1 reads SGHRS; CDR2 reads YFSETQ. There are 16 residues in the CDR3. Trimming removed 0 bases from V and 5 bases from J; junction bases left unmatched: 6. The DNA for the CDR3 is TGCGCCAGCAGCTTGGATCCAGCGGGGGGTAACAATGAGCAGTTCTTC. Its translation is CASSLDPAGGNNEQFF.

In this sample, this clonotype turned up many times. The chain employs TRBV12-3 or TRBV12-4 and TRBJ2-6, with D perhaps given as TRBD1 or TRBD2 (5 bases each). Trimming took off 3 bases at V and 0 bases at J, with 12 bases between the two ends. The CDR3 sequence is 17 residues long. DNA for the CDR3: TGTGCCAGCAGTTTCCGGGGCCAGAGCTCTGGGGCCAACGTCCTGACTTTC. It specifies CASSFRGQSSGANVLTF.

The sample holds a few counts of this clonotype. The chain employs TRBV9 and TRBJ2-7; TRBD2 is a possible D gene (6 bases). The germline V and J ends were trimmed by 1 base and 2 bases, with 13 bases remaining between them. Germline V gene data show CDR1 as SGDLS and CDR2 as YYNGEE. This CDR3 is built from 15 residues. The CDR3 DNA is TGTGCCAGCAGCGTATCCGGGAGTTACACCTACGAGCAGTACTTC. This gives the protein CASSVSGSYTYEQYF.

The chain combines TRBV4-1 with TRBJ2-7; TRBD2 matches at 14 bases. Germline assignment: CDR1 MGHRA and CDR2 YSYEKL. V gave up 6 bases and J gave up 2 bases; unmatched junction bases: 3. This CDR3 is 15 amino acids long. The CDR3 DNA sequence: TGCGCCAGCAGGCCGGGACTAGCGGGGGCCTACGAGCAGTACTTC. Amino acids: CASRPGLAGAYEQYF.

This clonotype was observed a handful of times. The V call is TRBV6-2 or TRBV6-3, the J call TRBJ2-7, with D perhaps assigned TRBD1 or TRBD2 (5 bases each). Deletions cut 8 bases from V and 2 bases from J, with 10 bases between. Germline loops: CDR1 MNHEY, CDR2 SVGEGT. The CDR3 consists of 12 residues. CDR3 in amino acids: CASRGSAYEQYF. The DNA of the CDR3 is TGTGCCAGCCGGGGCAGCGCCTACGAGCAGTACTTC.

This clonotype occurred many times. V is TRBV7-2 and J is TRBJ2-3; a possible D gene is TRBD2 (5 bases). The CDR3 has 14 residues. Germline assignment: CDR1 SGHTA and CDR2 FQGNSA. V lost 4 bases and J lost 0, with 8 bases in between. The CDR3 DNA follows: TGTGCCAGCAGCTCAGGACTGAGCACAGATACGCAGTATTTT. Its protein is CASSSGLSTDTQYF.

This clonotype has more than one count but fewer than ten. The chain joins TRBV18 to TRBJ2-1, with D possibly TRBD2 on 5 matching bases. V gave up 1 base and J gave up 15 bases, with 16 bases separating them. Germline loops: CDR1 KGHSH, CDR2 LQKENI. CDR3 length: 13 amino acids. CDR3 in DNA: TGTGCCAGCTCACCACTTGAGGGAGCATACCGGTTCTTC. Translation: CASSPLEGAYRFF.

This clonotype was recorded at least ten times. V gene TRBV19 combines with J gene TRBJ2-7; D uncertain. This CDR3 has 14 residues. V lost 5 bases and J 3 bases, leaving 14 bases between the germline ends. The germline gives CDR1 LNHDA, CDR2 SQIVND (reference sequence). CDR3 region: CASSSPGVSYEQYF. The CDR3 nucleotides read TGTGCCAGTAGTTCACCAGGAGTTAGCTACGAGCAGTACTTC.

This clonotype was found a few times. The genes are TRBV20-1 and TRBJ2-3, with D possibly TRBD2 on 6 matching bases. The CDR3 is 16 residues long. Germline lookup yields CDR1 DFQATT and CDR2 SNEGSKA (reference sequence). V was clipped by 6 bases and J by 3 bases, with 22 bases between them. DNA for the CDR3: TGCAGTGCCCGACCGGCCGGGGGTGGAAGAACAGATACGCAGTATTTT. It translates to CSARPAGGGRTDTQYF.

This clonotype was seen only a few times. The chain uses TRBV9 and TRBJ2-5, with D perhaps TRBD2 (7 bases). Germline V gene sequence: CDR1 SGDLS, CDR2 YYNGEE. This CDR3 has 15 amino acids. Trimming left V 0 bases short and J 2 bases short, with 11 bases between. As DNA, the CDR3 is TGTGCCAGCAGCGTAGCGGGGGGCCCTCAAGAGACCCAGTACTTC. It encodes CASSVAGGPQETQYF.

This rearrangement joins TRBV6-6 to TRBJ1-4, with 7 bases identical to TRBD1. The CDR3 runs 14 residues. J was trimmed by 7 bases and V by 6 bases; bases with no gene match: 8. Germline loops: CDR1 MNHNY, CDR2 SVGAGI (reference sequence). CDR3 protein: CASSRDRDSEKLFF. CDR3 DNA: TGTGCCAGCAGCCGAGACAGGGATAGTGAAAAACTGTTTTTT.

This rearrangement joins TRBV12-3 or TRBV12-4 to TRBJ2-2; 8 bases map to TRBD1. The CDR3 runs 14 residues. After removal of 6 bases from V and 3 bases from J, the junction contained 3 bases not matched to a gene. This chain's CDR3 is CASRAGGHTGELFF. The CDR3 DNA sequence: TGTGCCAGCAGGGCAGGGGGCCACACCGGGGAGCTGTTTTTT.

This clonotype was observed a few times. The rearrangement links TRBV5-4 to TRBJ2-1; 11 nucleotides agree with TRBD2. The junction had 6 bases not matched to a gene; V was cut back by 4 bases and J by 3 bases. Germline CDR1 reads SGHNT; CDR2 reads YYREEE (reference sequence). CDR3 size: 16 residues. CDR3 in amino acids: CASSHRLAGIYNEQFF. The CDR3 nucleotides read TGTGCCAGCAGCCACCGACTAGCGGGGATCTACAATGAGCAGTTCTTC. The whole variable domain, filled in from reference TRBV5-4 and TRBJ2-1, reads ETGVTQSPTHLIKTRGQQVTLRCSSQSGHNTVSWYQQALGQGPQFIFQYYREEENGRGNFPPRFSGLQFPNYSSELNVNALELDDSALYLCASSHRLAGIYNEQFFGPGTRLTVL.

The chain couples TRBV20-1 to TRBJ2-1; 9 bases are a match to TRBD1. The CDR3 has 15 residues. V dropped 5 bases and J dropped 0; count of bases not matched to a gene: 5. Germline assignment: CDR1 DFQATT and CDR2 SNEGSKA (reference sequence). The CDR3: CSAGDRAVSYNEQFF. CDR3 bases: TGCAGTGCTGGGGACAGGGCGGTCTCCTACAATGAGCAGTTCTTC.

The gene calls are TRBV6-5 and TRBJ1-2; no definite D call. The germline V gene encodes CDR1 MNHEY and CDR2 SVGAGI. The CDR3 totals 15 residues. Trimming took off 0 bases at V and 1 base at J, with 9 bases between the two ends. The CDR3 DNA is TGTGCCAGCAGTTACTCTGCGCGGCTTAACTATGGCTACACCTTC. Translating gives CASSYSARLNYGYTF.

The genes are TRBV18 and TRBJ1-1; 7 nucleotides agree with TRBD1. The CDR3 loop spans 15 amino acids. CDR1 and CDR2 from the germline V gene are KGHSH and LQKENI. Trimming at V came to 1 base and at J to 5 bases, leaving 7 bases not matched to a gene. The CDR3 DNA is TGTGCCAGCTCACCACTGAGAGGGGGCTCTACTGAAGCTTTCTTT. This gives the protein CASSPLRGGSTEAFF.

V usage is TRBV12-3 or TRBV12-4 and J usage is TRBJ1-3; D is possibly TRBD1 (5 bases). The length of the CDR3 is 16 residues. V was pared by 3 bases and J by 0 bases, with 12 bases between. The CDR3 loop is CASSLGGVLSGNTIYF. DNA for the CDR3: TGTGCCAGCAGTTTGGGGGGGGTTCTCTCTGGAAACACCATATATTTT.

This clonotype showed up just a few times. This sequence joins TRBV20-1 and TRBJ1-1; possible D gene TRBD1, 6 bases. The CDR3 contains 16 residues. Germline V lookup: CDR1 DFQATT, CDR2 SNEGSKA (reference sequence). The V end was cut by 4 bases, the J end by 4 bases, with 22 bases between. Written as DNA, the CDR3 is TGCAGTGCTAAGCAAATGGGGGGCCGCAGGAGCACTGAAGCTTTCTTT. This gives the protein CSAKQMGGRRSTEAFF.

In this sample, this clonotype turned up once. The rearrangement joins TRBV29-1 to TRBJ1-2; D remains ambiguous. The germline CDR1 and CDR2 sequences are SQVTM and ANQGSEA. The CDR3 has 11 amino acids. Trimming stripped 6 bases from V and 4 bases from J, with 9 bases between. CDR3 sequence reads: CSVAESYGYTF. The CDR3 nucleotides are TGCAGCGTCGCCGAGAGCTATGGCTACACCTTC.

This clonotype turned up a few times. The chain combines TRBV2 with TRBJ2-3; TRBD1 matches at 9 bases. Germline V CDR1 and CDR2: SNHLY, FYNNEI. This CDR3 is built from 15 residues. V was pared by 4 bases and J by 4 bases, with 6 bases of the junction left unmatched. The CDR3 is CASSGGDRVADTQYF. For the CDR3, the DNA is TGTGCCAGCAGTGGAGGGGACAGGGTTGCAGATACGCAGTATTTT.

The J gene is TRBJ2-1, the V gene TRBV4-3; D gene ambiguous. This CDR3 is built from 13 residues. Between the trimmed V and J ends, which lost 0 bases and 3 bases, there was a span of 3 bases. CDR1 LGHNA and CDR2 YSLEER come from the germline V gene. CDR3 bases: TGCGCCAGCAGCCAAGACTACTACAATGAGCAGTTCTTC. This sequence encodes CASSQDYYNEQFF.

CDR3 DNA: TGTGCCAGCTCCCAAGTGAACAGGGACGAGCAGTACTTC. This codes for CASSQVNRDEQYF. The genes are TRBV18 and TRBJ2-7, with a tentative D call TRBD1 (6 bases). This CDR3 region has 13 residues. Deletions cut 6 bases from V and 5 bases from J, with 14 bases between. CDR1 and CDR2 from the germline V gene are KGHSH and LQKENI.

Ten or more counts support this clonotype. The chain carries TRBV30 and TRBJ1-5; 8 bases match TRBD1. The CDR3 extends over 13 amino acids. Germline V CDR1 and CDR2: GTSNPN, SVGIG (reference sequence). Germline trimming cut 0 bases from V and 6 bases from J; bases unmatched to any gene: 1. The chain's CDR3 is CAWSVQGGQPQHF. CDR3 in DNA: TGTGCCTGGAGTGTACAGGGGGGTCAGCCCCAGCATTTT.

This clonotype was seen a few times. The chain uses TRBV18 and TRBJ2-3; D is uncertain. This CDR3 has 13 amino acids. Germline V gene sequence: CDR1 KGHSH, CDR2 LQKENI. Trimming stripped 0 bases from V and 1 base from J, with 2 bases between. CDR3 sequence: CASSPPGTDTQYF. DNA for the CDR3: TGTGCCAGCTCACCACCGGGCACAGATACGCAGTATTTT.